This T cell receptor beta chain derives from a study of cytomegalovirus exposure and HLA in healthy donors. This CDR3 spans 15 amino acids. Germline CDR1 MNHEY, CDR2 SMNVEV (reference sequence). J lost 3 bases, V lost 5 bases, and 9 bases had no gene match. Generated by immunoSEQ multiplex PCR, the TCRdb table keeps only in-frame clones and is missing some. The sample lists approximately 82,000 clones; around 95% were seen once. V gene TRBV27 combines with J gene TRBJ2-5; 7 nucleotides line up with TRBD1. The source material was PBMCs. The sequence was collected from a woman under 30 in good health and CMV-seronegative. The CDR3, as DNA: TGTGCCAGCAGTCTAACCTCTACAGGGGAAGAGACCCAGTACTTC. It codes for CASSLTSTGEETQYF.